The 8 T cell receptor beta chains listed next were all sequenced from one sample in a study of blood T cell repertoires in COVID-19. Profiling relied on immunoSEQ multiplex PCR, and the TCRdb table lists in-frame clones only, not all of them. The sample holds roughly 120,000 clones, 76% seen once. Sequencing was performed on peripheral blood. These receptor sequences come from a woman of 80 years or more with acute or convalescent COVID-19.

The chain uses TRBV29-1 and TRBJ1-2; D might be TRBD1 (5 bases). Germline lookup yields CDR1 SQVTM and CDR2 ANQGSEA. Trimming removed 5 bases at V and 4 bases at J, with 14 bases between. The CDR3 covers 13 residues. CDR3 amino acids: CSVRPPGVYGYTF. The CDR3 DNA follows: TGCAGCGTTAGGCCCCCGGGGGTCTATGGCTACACCTTC.

This clone was observed a handful of times. The rearrangement uses TRBV7-8 and TRBJ1-2; TRBD1 matches 7 bases. Germline V gene lookup returns CDR1 SGHVS and CDR2 FQNEAQ. The V segment lost 5 bases and the J segment 3 bases; nucleotides outside the gene matches: 3. CDR3 length equals 13 residues. This CDR3 is CASSPTGDYGYTF. CDR3 nucleotides: TGTGCCAGCAGCCCCACAGGGGACTATGGCTACACCTTC.

This clone has a single count. Other DNA sequences from this sample encode an identical CDR3 as well. V usage is TRBV28 and J usage is TRBJ1-5; TRBD1 aligns across 9 bases. J was trimmed by 6 bases and V by 4 bases; bases with no gene match: 7. The CDR3 totals 15 residues. CDR1 MDHEN and CDR2 SYDVKM come from the germline V gene. Here the CDR3 DNA reads TGTGCCAGCAGTTCAGGACAGGGGTTTTCTCAGCCCCAGCATTTT. This codes for CASSSGQGFSQPQHF.

The chain links TRBV6-1 to TRBJ1-4, with a tentative D call TRBD1 (5 bases). With 3 bases removed from V and 8 bases from J, the gap between germline ends came to 13 bases. From germline, CDR1 is MNHNS and CDR2 SASEGT. This CDR3 has 14 residues. In DNA, the CDR3 is TGTGCCAGCAGTGACCAGACAGTGATAGAAAAACTGTTTTTT. Protein: CASSDQTVIEKLFF.

This clone was recorded many times. V gene TRBV4-1 combines with J gene TRBJ2-7; 7 bases are shared with TRBD1. The CDR3 loop spans 17 amino acids. CDR1 and CDR2 (germline): MGHRA, YSYEKL. V was pared by 4 bases and J by 0 bases, with 12 bases of the junction left unmatched. CDR3 DNA sequence: TGCGCCAGCAGCCGGTCACAAGCCGGGACAGACTCCTACGAGCAGTACTTC. It encodes CASSRSQAGTDSYEQYF.

This rearrangement joins TRBV4-2 to TRBJ1-5, with 8 bases lining up with TRBD1. Trimming took 2 bases from V and 4 from J; bases not matched to a gene: 4. Germline V gene sequence: CDR1 LGHNA, CDR2 YNFKEQ. CDR3 size: 15 residues. The DNA for the CDR3 is TGTGCCAGCAGCCAAAGTGGGACAGGAAATCAGCCCCAGCATTTT. Residues: CASSQSGTGNQPQHF.

In this sample, this clone turned up a few times. V and J are TRBV18 and TRBJ2-5; 10 positions match TRBD1. In germline, CDR1 is KGHSH, CDR2 LQKENI. The junction had 11 bases not matched to a gene; V was cut back by 2 bases and J by 2 bases. This CDR3 contains 18 residues. The CDR3 reads CASSPLAPRTGGQETQYF. CDR3 DNA sequence: TGTGCCAGCTCACCATTGGCCCCGCGGACAGGGGGGCAAGAGACCCAGTACTTC.

The chain carries TRBV6-5 and TRBJ2-3; D not certain. Per germline, CDR1 MNHEY and CDR2 SVGAGI. This CDR3 comprises 11 residues. V lost 6 bases to trimming and J lost 5 bases, with 6 bases between them. Written as DNA, the CDR3 is TGTGCCAGCAGGGTACAAGATACGCAGTATTTT. Translation: CASRVQDTQYF.